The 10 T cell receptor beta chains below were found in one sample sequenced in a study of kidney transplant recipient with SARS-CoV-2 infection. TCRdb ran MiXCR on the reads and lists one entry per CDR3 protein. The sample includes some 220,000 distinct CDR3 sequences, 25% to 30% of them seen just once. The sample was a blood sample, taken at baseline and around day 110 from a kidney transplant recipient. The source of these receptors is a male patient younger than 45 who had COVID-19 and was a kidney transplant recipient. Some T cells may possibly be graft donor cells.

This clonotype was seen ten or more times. CDR3 in amino acids: CASSTLAGATDTQYF. CDR3 bases: TGTGCCAGCAGCACACTAGCGGGAGCCACAGATACGCAGTATTTT. V and J are TRBV6-5 and TRBJ2-3; 11 bases match TRBD2. V dropped 6 bases and J dropped 2; count of bases not matched to a gene: 4. Germline loops: CDR1 MNHEY, CDR2 SVGAGI. The length of the CDR3 is 15 residues.

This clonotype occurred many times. CDR3 coding DNA: TGCGCCAGCAGCCACAAAGAAGGACGTCGAAAGACCTATGGCTACACCTTC. Residues: CASSHKEGRRKTYGYTF. The chain uses TRBV4-3 and TRBJ1-2; unclear D gene. The V end was cut by 3 bases, the J end by 4 bases, with 21 bases between. The length of the CDR3 is 17 residues. The V gene's germline CDR1 is LGHNA and CDR2 YSLEER.

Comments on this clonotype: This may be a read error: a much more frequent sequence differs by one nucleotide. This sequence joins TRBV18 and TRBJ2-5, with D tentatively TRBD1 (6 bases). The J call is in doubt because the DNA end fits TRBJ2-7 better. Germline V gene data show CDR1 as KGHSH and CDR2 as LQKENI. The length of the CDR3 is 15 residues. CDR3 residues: CASSRPRDNLYEQYF. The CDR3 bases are TGTGCCAGCTCACGACCCCGGGACAACCTCTACGAGCAGTACTTC.

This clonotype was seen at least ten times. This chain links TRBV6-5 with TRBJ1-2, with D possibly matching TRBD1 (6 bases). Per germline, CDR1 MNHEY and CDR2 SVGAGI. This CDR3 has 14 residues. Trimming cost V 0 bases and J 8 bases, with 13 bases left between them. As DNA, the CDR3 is TGTGCCAGCAGTTACTCTAGGGGGGCGGAGGGCTACACCTTC. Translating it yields CASSYSRGAEGYTF.

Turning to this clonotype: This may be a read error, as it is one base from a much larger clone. CDR3 sequence reads: CSAEMQGSGNQPQHF. CDR3 nucleotides: TGCAGTGCTGAGATGCAGGGTTCGGGCAATCAGCCCCAGCATTTT. The chain uses TRBV20-1 and TRBJ1-5; a possible D gene is TRBD1 (5 bases). CDR3 length equals 15 residues. The V and J ends lost 5 bases and 2 bases respectively, with 16 bases between them. Germline CDR1 and CDR2: DFQATT and SNEGSKA (reference sequence).

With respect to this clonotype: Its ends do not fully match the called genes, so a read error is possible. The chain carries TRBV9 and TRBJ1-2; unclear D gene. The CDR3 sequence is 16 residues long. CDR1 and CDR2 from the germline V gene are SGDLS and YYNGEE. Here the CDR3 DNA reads TGTGACAGCGGATCAACGTACTCAAGAAAGACCTATGGCTACACCTTC. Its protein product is CDSGSTYSRKTYGYTF.

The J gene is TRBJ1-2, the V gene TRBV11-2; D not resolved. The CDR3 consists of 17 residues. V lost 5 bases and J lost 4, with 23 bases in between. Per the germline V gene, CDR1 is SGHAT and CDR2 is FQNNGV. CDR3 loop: CASSLCITSRKTYGYTF. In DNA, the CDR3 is TGTGCCAGCAGCCTTTGTATAACAAGCAGAAAGACCTATGGCTACACCTTC.

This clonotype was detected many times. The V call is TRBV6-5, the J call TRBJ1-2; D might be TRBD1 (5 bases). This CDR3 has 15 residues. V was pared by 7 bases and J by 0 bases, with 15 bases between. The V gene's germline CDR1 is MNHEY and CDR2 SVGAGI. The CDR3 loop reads CASTIRGGTNYGYTF. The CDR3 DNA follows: TGTGCCAGCACCATACGTGGGGGGACTAACTATGGCTACACCTTC.

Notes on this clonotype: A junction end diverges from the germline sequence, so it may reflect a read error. CDR3 region: CASSSCRTNRKTYGNTF. The CDR3 DNA follows: TGTGCCAGTAGTAGCTGCAGGACAAATCGAAAGACCTATGGCAACACCTTC. This rearrangement joins TRBV19 to TRBJ1-2; a possible D gene is TRBD1 (5 bases). Germline CDR1 reads LNHDA; CDR2 reads SQIVND (reference sequence). This CDR3 has 17 residues.

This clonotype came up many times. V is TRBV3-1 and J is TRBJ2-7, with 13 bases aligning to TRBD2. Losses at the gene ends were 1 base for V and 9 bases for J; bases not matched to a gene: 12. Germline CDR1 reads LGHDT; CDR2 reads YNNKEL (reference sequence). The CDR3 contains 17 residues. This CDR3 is CASSQGTSGRLGQVQYF. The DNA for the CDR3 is TGTGCCAGCAGCCAAGGGACTAGCGGGAGATTGGGTCAAGTGCAGTACTTC.